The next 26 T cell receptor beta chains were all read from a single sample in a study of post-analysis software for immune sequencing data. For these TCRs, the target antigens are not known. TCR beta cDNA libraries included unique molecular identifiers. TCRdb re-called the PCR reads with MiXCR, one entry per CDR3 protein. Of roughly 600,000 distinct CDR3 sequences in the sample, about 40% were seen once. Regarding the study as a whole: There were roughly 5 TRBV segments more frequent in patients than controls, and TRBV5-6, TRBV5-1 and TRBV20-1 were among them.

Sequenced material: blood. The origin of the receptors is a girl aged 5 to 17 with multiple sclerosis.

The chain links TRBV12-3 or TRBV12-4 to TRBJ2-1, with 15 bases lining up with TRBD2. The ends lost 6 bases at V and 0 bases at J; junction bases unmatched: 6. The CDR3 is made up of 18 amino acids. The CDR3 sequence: CASSQGLAGGTSYNEQFF. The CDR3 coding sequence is TGTGCCAGCAGCCAGGGACTAGCGGGGGGAACCTCCTACAATGAGCAGTTCTTC.

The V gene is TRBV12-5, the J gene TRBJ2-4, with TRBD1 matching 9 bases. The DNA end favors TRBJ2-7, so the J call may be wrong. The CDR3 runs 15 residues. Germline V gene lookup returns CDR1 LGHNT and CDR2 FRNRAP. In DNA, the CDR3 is TGTGCTAGTGGTTTACGGGACAGGGCCCACAACGAGCAGTACTTC. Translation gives CASGLRDRAHNEQYF.

As DNA, the CDR3 is TGCGCCAGCAGCTTGGAAATCCTAGCGGTACGGGAAGATACGCAGTATTTT. Its translation is CASSLEILAVREDTQYF. The chain carries TRBV5-1 and TRBJ2-3; the match to TRBD2 covers 7 bases. CDR3 size: 17 residues. Looked up from germline, CDR1 is SGHRS and CDR2 is YFSETQ. The V and J ends lost 0 bases and 5 bases, in that order; junction bases with no gene match: 12.

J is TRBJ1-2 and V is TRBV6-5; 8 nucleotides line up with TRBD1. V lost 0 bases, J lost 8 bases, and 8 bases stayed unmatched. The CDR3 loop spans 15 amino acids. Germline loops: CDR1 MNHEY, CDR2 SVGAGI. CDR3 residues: CASSYSWTGRGGYTF. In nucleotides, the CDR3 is TGTGCCAGCAGTTACTCGTGGACAGGGCGAGGGGGCTACACCTTC.

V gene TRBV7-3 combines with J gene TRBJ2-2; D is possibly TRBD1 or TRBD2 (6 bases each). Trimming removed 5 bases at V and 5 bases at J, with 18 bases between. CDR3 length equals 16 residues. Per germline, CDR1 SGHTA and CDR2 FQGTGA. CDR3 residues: CASSQLGGPGTGELFF. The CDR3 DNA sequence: TGTGCCAGCAGCCAGCTAGGGGGGCCGGGGACCGGGGAGCTGTTTTTT. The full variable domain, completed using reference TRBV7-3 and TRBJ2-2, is GAGVSQTPSNKVTEKGKYVELRCDPISGHTALYWYRQSLGQGPEFLIYFQGTGAADDSGLPNDRFFAVRPEGSVSTLKIQRTERGDSAVYLCASSQLGGPGTGELFFGEGSRLTVL.

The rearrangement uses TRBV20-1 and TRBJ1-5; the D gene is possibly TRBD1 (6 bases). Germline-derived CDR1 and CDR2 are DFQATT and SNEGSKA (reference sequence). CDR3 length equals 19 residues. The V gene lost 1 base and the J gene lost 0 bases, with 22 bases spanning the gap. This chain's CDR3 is CSARVAALTGWGSNQPQHF. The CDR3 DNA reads TGCAGTGCTAGAGTGGCCGCTTTAACAGGGTGGGGTAGCAATCAGCCCCAGCATTTT.

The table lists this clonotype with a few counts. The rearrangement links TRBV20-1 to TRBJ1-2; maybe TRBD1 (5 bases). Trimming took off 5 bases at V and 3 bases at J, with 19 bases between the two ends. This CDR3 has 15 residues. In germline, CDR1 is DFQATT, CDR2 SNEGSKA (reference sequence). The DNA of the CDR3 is TGCAGTGCTCCCGGAGTTGGGGCAAAGGACTATGGCTACACCTTC. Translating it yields CSAPGVGAKDYGYTF.

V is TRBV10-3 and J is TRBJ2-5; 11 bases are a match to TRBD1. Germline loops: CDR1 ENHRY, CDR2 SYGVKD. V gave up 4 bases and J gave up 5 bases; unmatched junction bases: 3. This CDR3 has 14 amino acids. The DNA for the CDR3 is TGTGCCATCAGTGCGGACAGGGGGCTTGAGACCCAGTACTTC. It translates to CAISADRGLETQYF.

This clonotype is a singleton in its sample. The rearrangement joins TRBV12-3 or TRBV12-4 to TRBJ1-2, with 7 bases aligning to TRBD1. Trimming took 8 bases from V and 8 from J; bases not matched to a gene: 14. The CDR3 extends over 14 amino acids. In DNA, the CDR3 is TGTGCCAGCGGAGATGGACAGGACTATGACGGCTACACCTTC. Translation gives CASGDGQDYDGYTF.

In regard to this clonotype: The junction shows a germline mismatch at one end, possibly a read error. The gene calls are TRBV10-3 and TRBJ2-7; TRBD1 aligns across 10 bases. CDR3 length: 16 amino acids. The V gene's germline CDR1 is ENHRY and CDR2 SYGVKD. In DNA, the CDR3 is TGTGCCGTCAGTGCCGCCGGGACAGGGGCCTCCTACGAGCAGTACTTC. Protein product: CAVSAAGTGASYEQYF.

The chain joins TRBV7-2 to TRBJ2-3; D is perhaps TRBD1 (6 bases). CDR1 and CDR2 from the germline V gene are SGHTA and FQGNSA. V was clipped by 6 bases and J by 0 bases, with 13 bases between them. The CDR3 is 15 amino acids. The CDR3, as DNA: TGTGCCAGCAGATCCGGGACAATTAGCACAGATACGCAGTATTTT. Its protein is CASRSGTISTDTQYF.

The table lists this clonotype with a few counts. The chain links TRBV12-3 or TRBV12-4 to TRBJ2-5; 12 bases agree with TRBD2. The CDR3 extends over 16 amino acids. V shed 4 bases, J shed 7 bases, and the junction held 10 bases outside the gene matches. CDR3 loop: CASSSGLAGPQRTQYF. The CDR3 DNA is TGTGCCAGCAGTTCGGGACTAGCGGGCCCCCAGAGGACCCAGTACTTC.

The CDR3 sequence: CASSWTENQPQHF. CDR3 nucleotides: TGTGCCAGCAGCTGGACAGAGAATCAGCCCCAGCATTTT. The rearrangement uses TRBV11-2 and TRBJ1-5; tentatively, D is TRBD1 (6 bases). The germline V and J ends were trimmed by 4 bases and 4 bases, with 8 bases remaining between them. The CDR3 totals 13 residues. Germline values: CDR1 SGHAT, CDR2 FQNNGV.

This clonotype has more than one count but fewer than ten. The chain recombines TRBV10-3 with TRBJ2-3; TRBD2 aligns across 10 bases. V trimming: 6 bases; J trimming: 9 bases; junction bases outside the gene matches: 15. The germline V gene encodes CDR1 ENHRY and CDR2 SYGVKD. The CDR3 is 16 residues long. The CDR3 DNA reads TGTGCCATCAGGAAACCCGGGACTAGCGCCCTCGGGACGCAGTATTTT. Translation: CAIRKPGTSALGTQYF.

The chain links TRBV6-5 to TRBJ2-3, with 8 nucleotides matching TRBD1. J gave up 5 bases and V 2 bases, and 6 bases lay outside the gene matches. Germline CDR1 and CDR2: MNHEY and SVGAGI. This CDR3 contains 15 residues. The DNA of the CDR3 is TGTGCCAGCAGTTACCAGGCAGGGGGCCTAGATACGCAGTATTTT. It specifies CASSYQAGGLDTQYF.

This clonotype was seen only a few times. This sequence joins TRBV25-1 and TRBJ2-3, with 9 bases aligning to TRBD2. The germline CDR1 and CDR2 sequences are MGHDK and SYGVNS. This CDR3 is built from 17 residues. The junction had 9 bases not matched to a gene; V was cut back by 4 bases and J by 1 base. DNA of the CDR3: TGTGCCAGCAGTGGGGCCTCGGCTAGCGGGGGCACAGATACGCAGTATTTT. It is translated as CASSGASASGGTDTQYF.

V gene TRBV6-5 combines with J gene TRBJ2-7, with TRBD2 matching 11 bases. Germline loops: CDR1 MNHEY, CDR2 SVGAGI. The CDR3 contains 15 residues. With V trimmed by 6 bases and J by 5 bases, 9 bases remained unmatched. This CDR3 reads CASSNSGRALHEQYF. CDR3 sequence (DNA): TGTGCCAGCAGCAATAGCGGGAGGGCCCTCCACGAGCAGTACTTC.

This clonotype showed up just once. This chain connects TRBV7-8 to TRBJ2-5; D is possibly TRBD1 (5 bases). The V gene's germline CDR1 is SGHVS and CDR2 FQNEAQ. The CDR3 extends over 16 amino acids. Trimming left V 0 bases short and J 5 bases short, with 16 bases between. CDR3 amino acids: CASSLAVGTKGETQYF. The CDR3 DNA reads TGTGCCAGCAGCTTAGCGGTAGGAACCAAGGGGGAGACCCAGTACTTC. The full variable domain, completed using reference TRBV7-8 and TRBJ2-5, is GAGVSQSPRYKVAKRGQDVALRCDPISGHVSLFWYQQALGQGPEFLTYFQNEAQLDKSGLPSDRFFAERPEGSVSTLKIQRTQQEDSAVYLCASSLAVGTKGETQYFGPGTRLLVL.

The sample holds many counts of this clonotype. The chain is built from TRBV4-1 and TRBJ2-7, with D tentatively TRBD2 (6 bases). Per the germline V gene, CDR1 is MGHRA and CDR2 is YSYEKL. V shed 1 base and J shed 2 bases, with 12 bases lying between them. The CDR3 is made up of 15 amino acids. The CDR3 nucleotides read TGCGCCAGCAGCCAAGTGTCGCGGACTACCTACGAGCAGTACTTC. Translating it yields CASSQVSRTTYEQYF.

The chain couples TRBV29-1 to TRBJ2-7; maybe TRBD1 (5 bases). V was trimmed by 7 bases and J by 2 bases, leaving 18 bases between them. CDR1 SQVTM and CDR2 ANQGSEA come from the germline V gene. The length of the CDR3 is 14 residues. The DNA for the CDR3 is TGCAGCGCGTTAAAAGGGGCGAGCGCCTACGAGCAGTACTTC. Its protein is CSALKGASAYEQYF.

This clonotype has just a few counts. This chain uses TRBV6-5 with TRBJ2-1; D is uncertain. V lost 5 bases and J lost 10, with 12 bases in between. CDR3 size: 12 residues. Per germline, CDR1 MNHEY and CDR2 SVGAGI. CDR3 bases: TGTGCCAGCAGTACCCCCCCTGGGGAGCAGTTCTTC. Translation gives CASSTPPGEQFF.

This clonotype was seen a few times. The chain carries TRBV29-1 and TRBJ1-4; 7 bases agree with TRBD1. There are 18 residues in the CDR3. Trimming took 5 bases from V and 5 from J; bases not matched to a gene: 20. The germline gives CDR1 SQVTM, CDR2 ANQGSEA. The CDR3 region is CSVPHRPRDSPKNEKLFF. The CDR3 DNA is TGCAGCGTTCCCCACCGCCCCCGGGACAGTCCAAAAAATGAAAAACTGTTTTTT.

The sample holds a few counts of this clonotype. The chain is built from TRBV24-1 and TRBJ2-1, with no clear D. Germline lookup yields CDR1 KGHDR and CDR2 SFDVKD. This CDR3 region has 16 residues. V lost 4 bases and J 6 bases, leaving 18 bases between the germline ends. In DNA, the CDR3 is TGTGCCACCAGTGAGCCTCGCCCGGGCGCGATCAATGAGCAGTTCTTC. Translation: CATSEPRPGAINEQFF.

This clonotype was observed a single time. The CDR3 loop reads CASSTQGLYGYTF. In DNA form, the CDR3 reads TGTGCCAGCAGCACACAGGGCCTCTATGGCTACACCTTC. This chain links TRBV12-3 or TRBV12-4 with TRBJ1-2; D is possibly TRBD1 (6 bases). V lost 6 bases and J lost 4, with 12 bases in between. This CDR3 is 13 amino acids long.

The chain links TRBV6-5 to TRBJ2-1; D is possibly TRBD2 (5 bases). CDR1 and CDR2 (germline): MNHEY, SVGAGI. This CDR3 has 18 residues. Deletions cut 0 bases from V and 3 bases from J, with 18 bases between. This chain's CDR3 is CASSYSTTRSSNYNEQFF. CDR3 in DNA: TGTGCCAGCAGTTACTCCACTACTAGGTCCTCGAACTACAATGAGCAGTTCTTC.

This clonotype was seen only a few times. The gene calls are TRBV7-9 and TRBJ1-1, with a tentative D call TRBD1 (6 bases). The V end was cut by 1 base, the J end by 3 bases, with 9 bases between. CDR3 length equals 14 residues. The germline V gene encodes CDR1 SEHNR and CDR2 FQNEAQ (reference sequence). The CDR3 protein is CASSLEGGDTEAFF. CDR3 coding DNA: TGTGCCAGCAGCTTAGAGGGGGGAGACACTGAAGCTTTCTTT.